These 7 T cell receptor beta chains were all obtained from the same sample, sequenced in a study of blood T cell repertoires in COVID-19. Libraries were prepared by immunoSEQ multiplex PCR; TCRdb keeps only in-frame clonotypes and omits some of them. The table lists approximately 200,000 clones, approximately 92% of them singletons, with over 2% in the top ten. Input material: PBMCs or T cells enriched from blood (not recorded which). Source of these receptors: a woman between 35 and 50 years old with acute COVID-19.

This clone was recorded only once. The gene calls are TRBV10-2 and TRBJ1-1; 7 nucleotides align to TRBD1. The CDR3 is 14 residues long. Germline lookup yields CDR1 WSHSY and CDR2 SAAADI. The V gene end was trimmed by 2 bases and the J gene end by 2 bases; junction bases not matched to a gene: 2. The DNA of the CDR3 is TGCGCCAGCAGTGAGCGGACAGGCAACACTGAAGCTTTCTTT. Translated: CASSERTGNTEAFF.

To note about this clone: This sample also contains other DNA sequences that code for the same CDR3. CDR3 in DNA: TGTGCCAGCAGCGTAGGGGCTGGAAAGGACGAGCAGTACTTC. Residues: CASSVGAGKDEQYF. This chain links TRBV9 with TRBJ2-7; D ambiguous. Per the germline V gene, CDR1 is SGDLS and CDR2 is YYNGEE. This CDR3 comprises 14 residues. Trimming stripped 0 bases from V and 5 bases from J, with 12 bases between.

The chain combines TRBV19 with TRBJ2-1; 8 nucleotides align to TRBD2. The CDR3 is 14 amino acids. The J segment lost 7 bases and the V segment lost 7 bases, leaving 9 bases of the junction unmatched. Germline values: CDR1 LNHDA, CDR2 SQIVND (reference sequence). This CDR3 is CASNEAGVRNEQFF. For the CDR3, the DNA is TGTGCCAGTAATGAAGCGGGAGTAAGGAATGAGCAGTTCTTC.

The chain is built from TRBV27 and TRBJ2-1, with D tentatively TRBD1 (6 bases). The germline V and J ends were trimmed by 3 bases and 1 base, with 16 bases remaining between them. Germline lookup yields CDR1 MNHEY and CDR2 SMNVEV (reference sequence). The CDR3 has 17 amino acids. DNA for the CDR3: TGTGCCAGCAGTTTGAACCAGGGGCGCCGTTCCTACAATGAGCAGTTCTTC. Its translation is CASSLNQGRRSYNEQFF.

The rearrangement links TRBV12-5 to TRBJ1-1; 9 nucleotides align to TRBD1. This CDR3 comprises 13 residues. The V and J ends lost 8 bases and 9 bases, in that order; junction bases with no gene match: 10. Germline V gene lookup returns CDR1 LGHNT and CDR2 FRNRAP. DNA for the CDR3: TGTGCTAGTCAAAGTGTGGGGACAGGGAAAGCTTTCTTT. Its translation: CASQSVGTGKAFF.

CDR3 in amino acids: CASSIGGERALHF. For the CDR3, the DNA is TGTGCCAGTAGTATTGGCGGGGAAAGGGCCCTCCACTTT. The chain carries TRBV19 and TRBJ1-6, with no clear D. V was clipped by 3 bases and J by 14 bases, with 14 bases between them. Looked up from germline, CDR1 is LNHDA and CDR2 is SQIVND (reference sequence). The CDR3 is 13 residues long.

The chain carries TRBV5-1 and TRBJ2-3; 7 positions match TRBD2. The junction had 14 bases not matched to a gene; V was cut back by 4 bases and J by 9 bases. Germline V gene data show CDR1 as SGHRS and CDR2 as YFSETQ. The CDR3 length is 15 residues. The chain's CDR3 is CASSRRAGQGETQYF. For the CDR3, the DNA is TGCGCCAGCAGCCGTCGAGCGGGGCAGGGCGAGACGCAGTATTTT. Full variable domain (missing parts from reference TRBV5-1 and TRBJ2-3): KAGVTQTPRYLIKTRGQQVTLSCSPISGHRSVSWYQQTPGQGLQFLFEYFSETQRNKGNFPGRFSGRQFSNSRSEMNVSTLELGDSALYLCASSRRAGQGETQYFGPGTRLTVL.